The 29 T cell receptor beta chains given below trace back to one sample, sequenced in a study of spatial heterogeneity in lung cancer. TCRdb called the 5' RACE reads again in MiXCR, with one record for every CDR3 protein. The top ten clones hold 10% to 13% of a sample with 20,000 to 25,000 distinct CDR3 sequences, around 6.6% of them seen once. Which antigens these TCRs recognize remains unknown. Time point reported: sample taken at primary tumor resection. Study-level points and caveats: One measure, the expanded intratumoral alpha and beta TCR count, tracked tumor mutation counts.

Sequencing was performed on lung tumor tissue, taken at surgery. These receptor sequences come from a male donor with early-stage non-small cell lung cancer.

This clonotype was recorded many times. This sequence joins TRBV7-2 and TRBJ2-1, with D uncertain. The V gene's germline CDR1 is SGHTA and CDR2 FQGNSA. V lost 1 base and J lost 5, with 6 bases in between. The CDR3 totals 13 residues. The CDR3 region is CASSLVLDNEQFF. CDR3 bases: TGTGCCAGCAGCTTAGTCTTGGACAATGAGCAGTTCTTC.

This clonotype turned up a few times. The chain employs TRBV20-1 and TRBJ1-4; no definite D call. Trimming removed 5 bases at V and 3 bases at J, with 13 bases between. The CDR3 is 14 amino acids. Germline CDR1 DFQATT, CDR2 SNEGSKA (reference sequence). The CDR3 protein is CSASIPGANEKLFF. The CDR3 nucleotides read TGCAGTGCTTCTATCCCGGGAGCTAATGAAAAACTGTTTTTT.

There are many counts of this clonotype. The rearrangement links TRBV27 to TRBJ2-5; D tentatively reads TRBD1 or TRBD2 (5 bases each). Looked up from germline, CDR1 is MNHEY and CDR2 is SMNVEV (reference sequence). This CDR3 region has 12 residues. The V gene lost 3 bases and the J gene lost 6 bases, with 8 bases spanning the gap. The CDR3 spells CASSLMGQTQYF. In nucleotides, the CDR3 is TGTGCCAGCAGTTTGATGGGACAGACCCAGTACTTC.

This clonotype appeared many times. The chain uses TRBV7-6 and TRBJ2-5; D not resolved. V was shortened by 1 base and J by 2 bases, with 8 bases between the two germline ends. Germline lookup yields CDR1 SGHVS and CDR2 FNYEAQ. The length of the CDR3 is 14 residues. CDR3 in DNA: TGTGCCAGCAGCTTAGTGCTGTCTCAAGAGACCCAGTACTTC. As protein: CASSLVLSQETQYF.

There are many counts of this clonotype. The rearrangement uses TRBV29-1 and TRBJ2-2, with D maybe TRBD1 (5 bases). V gave up 7 bases and J gave up 0 bases, with 18 bases separating them. In germline, CDR1 is SQVTM, CDR2 ANQGSEA. The CDR3 totals 16 residues. CDR3 protein: CSAKNGDSSNTGELFF. The CDR3 DNA reads as TGCAGCGCGAAAAACGGCGACAGTTCGAACACCGGGGAGCTGTTTTTT.

This clonotype was counted ten times or more. V is TRBV4-2 and J is TRBJ2-6; D is possibly TRBD1 (5 bases). Trimming shortened V by 0 bases and J by 1 base, and 7 bases separated the two germline ends. The CDR3 loop spans 16 amino acids. Looked up from germline, CDR1 is LGHNA and CDR2 is YNFKEQ. The CDR3 sequence is CASSQDAGSGANVLTF. CDR3 nucleotide sequence: TGTGCCAGCAGCCAAGATGCAGGGTCTGGGGCCAACGTCCTGACTTTC.

Many counts were recorded for this clonotype. The chain employs TRBV3-1 and TRBJ1-1; 7 nucleotides agree with TRBD1. This CDR3 has 14 amino acids. V lost 4 bases to trimming and J lost 2 bases; unmatched junction nucleotides: 4. Per the germline V gene, CDR1 is LGHDT and CDR2 is YNNKEL (reference sequence). CDR3 residues: CASSRQGINTEAFF. Here the CDR3 DNA reads TGTGCCAGCAGCCGACAGGGTATCAACACTGAAGCTTTCTTT.

This clonotype has at least ten counts. The chain employs TRBV24-1 and TRBJ2-2; 7 bases agree with TRBD1. CDR3 length: 13 amino acids. Trimming removed 8 bases from V and 4 bases from J; junction bases left unmatched: 3. Per the germline V gene, CDR1 is KGHDR and CDR2 is SFDVKD. CDR3 region: CATKGASTGELFF. The CDR3 bases are TGTGCCACCAAGGGGGCGAGCACCGGGGAGCTGTTTTTT.

This clonotype was seen repeatedly, ten times or more. J is TRBJ2-1 and V is TRBV7-2, with 11 bases fitting TRBD2. CDR1 is SGHTA and CDR2 is FQGNSA in the germline V gene. V shed 6 bases and J 7 bases; nucleotides not matched to a gene: 8. The CDR3 is 15 amino acids. The CDR3 sequence: CASSSYSGGANEQFF. DNA for the CDR3: TGTGCCAGCAGTTCTTATAGCGGGGGGGCTAATGAGCAGTTCTTC.

By share of the sample, this clonotype is medium-sized. The gene calls are TRBV7-9 and TRBJ2-2, with a tentative D call TRBD1 (5 bases). The germline gives CDR1 SEHNR, CDR2 FQNEAQ (reference sequence). The CDR3 extends over 14 amino acids. The ends were cut back, 1 base at V and 6 bases at J, with 9 bases in the middle. The chain's CDR3 is CASSLVPGSGELFF. Written as DNA, the CDR3 is TGTGCCAGCAGCTTAGTCCCAGGGTCCGGGGAGCTGTTTTTT. Full variable domain (remainder filled in from reference TRBV7-9 and TRBJ2-2): DTGVSQNPRHKITKRGQNVTFRCDPISEHNRLYWYRQTLGQGPEFLTYFQNEAQLEKSRLLSDRFSAERPKGSFSTLEIQRTEQGDSAMYLCASSLVPGSGELFFGEGSRLTVL.

In this sample, this clonotype turned up many times. The chain uses TRBV5-1 and TRBJ1-1, with D perhaps matching TRBD1 (6 bases). V lost 0 bases and J 11 bases, leaving 11 bases between the germline ends. This CDR3 region has 12 residues. Per germline, CDR1 SGHRS and CDR2 YFSETQ. The CDR3 bases are TGCGCCAGCAGCTTGGAACAGGGTCGGGCTTTCTTT. Amino acid sequence: CASSLEQGRAFF.

This clonotype was observed at least ten times. V is TRBV5-1 and J is TRBJ2-1, with D possibly being TRBD1 or TRBD2 (5 bases each). This CDR3 comprises 13 residues. Germline V gene data show CDR1 as SGHRS and CDR2 as YFSETQ. Trimming pared 3 bases from V and 7 bases from J, leaving 11 bases between. The chain's CDR3 is CASSWGSGNEQFF. CDR3 nucleotide sequence: TGCGCCAGCAGCTGGGGGTCTGGTAATGAGCAGTTCTTC.

The sample holds many counts of this clonotype. V and J are TRBV23-1 and TRBJ1-5; 9 bases are shared with TRBD1. TRBV23-1 is an ORF for which the function is uncertain. V gave up 0 bases and J gave up 0 bases; unmatched junction bases: 9. The CDR3 has 19 residues. In DNA, the CDR3 is TGCGCCAGCAGTCAATCGGGAGGGACAGGGAAAAATAGCAATCAGCCCCAGCATTTT. Its protein product is CASSQSGGTGKNSNQPQHF.

This clonotype appeared a few times. The chain couples TRBV6-6 to TRBJ2-5, with no clear D. The CDR3 is 13 residues long. V shed 4 bases and J shed 7 bases, with 13 bases lying between them. Germline CDR1 reads MNHNY; CDR2 reads SVGAGI (reference sequence). The CDR3 region is CASSSRPSGTQYF. DNA of the CDR3: TGTGCCAGCAGTTCTCGGCCGTCTGGGACCCAGTACTTC.

This clonotype has a count of ten or more. The rearrangement uses TRBV6-5 and TRBJ2-5, with D possibly TRBD1 on 6 matching bases. The CDR3 spans 14 residues. V was pared by 2 bases and J by 2 bases, with 9 bases between. From germline, CDR1 is MNHEY and CDR2 SVGAGI. The DNA of the CDR3 is TGTGCCAGCAGTTACCAGACAGGACAAGAGACCCAGTACTTC. Translating it yields CASSYQTGQETQYF.

Ten or more counts support this clonotype. The chain employs TRBV28 and TRBJ2-3, with TRBD1 as a possible D gene (6 bases). V lost 6 bases and J 0 bases, leaving 13 bases between the germline ends. The germline V gene has CDR1 MDHEN and CDR2 SYDVKM. The CDR3 is made up of 15 amino acids. CDR3 DNA: TGTGCCAGCAGACGAAGGGGGAAAAGCACAGATACGCAGTATTTT. The encoded protein is CASRRRGKSTDTQYF. Drawing the rest from reference TRBV28 and TRBJ2-3, the complete variable domain is DVKVTQSSRYLVKRTGEKVFLECVQDMDHENMFWYRQDPGLGLRLIYFSYDVKMKEKGDIPEGYSVSREKKERFSLILESASTNQTSMYLCASRRRGKSTDTQYFGPGTRLTVL.

This clonotype came up many times. The chain employs TRBV28 and TRBJ2-4; TRBD1 matches 7 bases. Per germline, CDR1 MDHEN and CDR2 SYDVKM. The CDR3 totals 14 residues. The trim removed 6 bases at V and 10 bases at J, leaving 12 bases unmatched. This chain's CDR3 is CASRLTGYDTIQYF. DNA for the CDR3: TGTGCCAGCAGGCTGACAGGGTACGATACTATTCAGTACTTC.

At least ten counts were recorded for this clonotype. This chain joins TRBV20-1 and TRBJ1-4; 7 bases are shared with TRBD1. V shed 7 bases, J shed 8 bases, and the junction held 7 bases outside the gene matches. Germline CDR1 reads DFQATT; CDR2 reads SNEGSKA (reference sequence). This CDR3 comprises 12 residues. The CDR3 nucleotides read TGCAGTGTAAGGGGGCAGGGAGAAAAACTGTTTTTT. Encoded protein: CSVRGQGEKLFF.

This clonotype was counted ten times or more. The chain is built from TRBV9 and TRBJ2-3; TRBD2 matches at 7 bases. Losses at the gene ends were 2 bases for V and 1 base for J; bases not matched to a gene: 10. The CDR3 is made up of 17 amino acids. The germline CDR1 and CDR2 sequences are SGDLS and YYNGEE. The CDR3 sequence: CASSVKLAGAGTDTQYF. The CDR3 bases are TGTGCCAGCAGCGTGAAATTGGCGGGAGCAGGCACAGATACGCAGTATTTT.

This clonotype was recorded many times. The chain is built from TRBV6-6 and TRBJ1-3; D perhaps matches TRBD1 (6 bases). There are 16 residues in the CDR3. The germline V and J ends were trimmed by 2 bases and 2 bases, with 13 bases remaining between them. The V gene's germline CDR1 is MNHNY and CDR2 SVGAGI (reference sequence). The CDR3 coding sequence is TGTGCCAGCAGTTACGGGGGCAGGTCCACTGGAAACACCATATATTTT. It translates to CASSYGGRSTGNTIYF.

This clonotype was observed at least ten times. J is TRBJ2-1 and V is TRBV9; 8 nucleotides align to TRBD2. Germline trimming cut 0 bases from V and 4 bases from J; bases unmatched to any gene: 3. The CDR3 has 15 amino acids. Germline lookup yields CDR1 SGDLS and CDR2 YYNGEE. The CDR3 spells CASSVVASGYNEQFF. The CDR3 coding sequence is TGTGCCAGCAGCGTAGTAGCTAGCGGGTACAATGAGCAGTTCTTC.

The V and J genes are TRBV5-6 and TRBJ2-1; either TRBD1 or TRBD2 may fit D (5 bases each). Germline assignment: CDR1 SGHDT and CDR2 YYEEEE. V lost 5 bases to trimming and J lost 0 bases, with 15 bases between them. The CDR3 sequence is 16 residues long. The CDR3 DNA reads as TGTGCCAGCAGACTAACGGGGCAAAGCTCCTACAATGAGCAGTTCTTC. Protein sequence: CASRLTGQSSYNEQFF.

About this clonotype: A much larger clonotype is one base distant, so this may be a read error. The gene calls are TRBV20-1 and TRBJ2-1; 9 nucleotides line up with TRBD2. The length of the CDR3 is 14 residues. V gave up 7 bases and J gave up 1 base; unmatched junction bases: 5. CDR1 and CDR2 from the germline V gene are DFQATT and SNEGSKA (reference sequence). As DNA, the CDR3 is TGCAGTGATACTAGCGGGTTGTCCTACAATGAGCAGTTCTTC. Translated, it gives CSDTSGLSYNEQFF.

This clonotype was counted at least ten times. The chain joins TRBV5-1 to TRBJ2-7; TRBD1 matches 9 bases. Germline V gene lookup returns CDR1 SGHRS and CDR2 YFSETQ. The J segment lost 5 bases and the V segment lost 7 bases, leaving 7 bases of the junction unmatched. The CDR3 extends over 13 amino acids. The CDR3 protein is CASRGTGRHEQYF. CDR3 DNA sequence: TGCGCCAGCCGAGGGACAGGGAGGCACGAGCAGTACTTC.

The gene calls are TRBV4-1 and TRBJ2-3; D ambiguous. Deletions cut 0 bases from V and 0 bases from J, with 10 bases between. Germline CDR1 MGHRA, CDR2 YSYEKL. The CDR3 spans 16 residues. Here the CDR3 reads CASSQDPAFSTDTQYF. CDR3 DNA sequence: TGCGCCAGCAGCCAAGACCCAGCATTTAGCACAGATACGCAGTATTTT.

This clonotype was detected many times. The V and J genes are TRBV3-1 and TRBJ2-7; TRBD1 matches 7 bases. CDR1 and CDR2 from the germline V gene are LGHDT and YNNKEL (reference sequence). The CDR3 runs to 14 residues. V gave up 4 bases and J gave up 1 base; unmatched junction bases: 4. CDR3 sequence reads: CASSPGQDSYEQYF. Written as DNA, the CDR3 is TGTGCCAGCAGCCCAGGACAGGATTCCTACGAGCAGTACTTC.

In this sample, this clonotype is large. The CDR3 DNA reads TGTGCCAGCAGTTTAAAATCTTTGCAGCTCCCCTATGGCTACACCTTC. As protein: CASSLKSLQLPYGYTF. The J gene is TRBJ1-2, the V gene TRBV27; D is unclear. The germline CDR1 and CDR2 sequences are MNHEY and SMNVEV (reference sequence). Trimming cost V 2 bases and J 4 bases, with 17 bases left between them. The CDR3 is 16 residues long.

The chain links TRBV7-2 to TRBJ1-5, with 9 bases matching TRBD1. Germline V lookup: CDR1 SGHTA, CDR2 FQGNSA. CDR3 size: 14 residues. Trimming at V came to 4 bases and at J to 5 bases, leaving 3 bases not matched to a gene. The CDR3 sequence is CASSSRQGDQPQHF. CDR3 bases: TGTGCCAGCAGCTCTAGACAGGGGGATCAGCCCCAGCATTTT.

This clonotype was picked up a small number of times. This chain links TRBV20-1 with TRBJ2-7; 8 nucleotides line up with TRBD2. With 6 bases clipped from V and 4 bases from J, the junction kept 8 bases outside the gene matches. Germline CDR1 is DFQATT and CDR2 is SNEGSKA (reference sequence). The length of the CDR3 is 13 residues. The CDR3 loop is CSAPRGGLYEQYF. The CDR3 DNA reads as TGCAGTGCCCCACGCGGGGGGTTATACGAGCAGTACTTC.